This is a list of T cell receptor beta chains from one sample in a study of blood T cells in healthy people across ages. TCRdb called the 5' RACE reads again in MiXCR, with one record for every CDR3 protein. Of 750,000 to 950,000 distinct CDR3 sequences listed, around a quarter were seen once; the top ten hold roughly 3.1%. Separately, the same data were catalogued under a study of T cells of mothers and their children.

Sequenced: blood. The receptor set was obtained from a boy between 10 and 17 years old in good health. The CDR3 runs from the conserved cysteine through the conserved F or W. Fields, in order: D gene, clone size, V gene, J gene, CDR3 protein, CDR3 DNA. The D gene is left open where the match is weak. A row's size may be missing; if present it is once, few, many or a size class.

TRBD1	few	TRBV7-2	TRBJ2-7	CASSGQGFVYEQYF	TGTGCCAGCAGCGGACAGGGCTTCGTCTACGAGCAGTACTTC
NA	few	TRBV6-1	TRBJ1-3	CASTPNGNTIYF	TGTGCCAGCACCCCCAATGGAAACACCATATATTTT
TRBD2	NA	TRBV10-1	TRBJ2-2	CASSERGLDTGELFF	TGCGCCAGCAGTGAGCGGGGACTAGATACCGGGGAGCTGTTTTTT
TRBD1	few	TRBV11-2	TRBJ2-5	CASSSSGTGETQYF	TGTGCCAGCAGCTCGTCCGGGACAGGGGAGACCCAGTACTTC
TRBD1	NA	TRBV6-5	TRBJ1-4	CASSYSGTGKVKLFF	TGTGCCAGCAGTTACTCCGGGACAGGGAAAGTAAAACTGTTTTTT
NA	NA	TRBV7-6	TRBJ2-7	CASSGPASFTEQYF	TGTGCCAGCAGCGGACCGGCCTCCTTTACCGAGCAGTACTTC
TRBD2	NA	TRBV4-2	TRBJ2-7	CASSQAITSGPTYEQYF	TGTGCCAGCAGCCAAGCGATAACTAGCGGCCCTACGTACGAGCAGTACTTC
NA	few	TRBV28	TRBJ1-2	CASRDYTLTSF	TGTGCCAGCAGAGATTACACACTAACCTCCTTC
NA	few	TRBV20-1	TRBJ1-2	CSAPLRGSGGYTF	TGCAGTGCGCCACTCAGGGGAAGCGGAGGCTACACCTTC
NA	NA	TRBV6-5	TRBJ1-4	CASSFASPNEKLFF	TGTGCCAGCAGTTTTGCATCACCTAATGAAAAACTGTTTTTT
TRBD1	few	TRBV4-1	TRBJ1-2	CASSQPWDRENYGYTF	TGCGCCAGCAGCCAACCCTGGGACAGAGAGAACTATGGCTACACCTTC
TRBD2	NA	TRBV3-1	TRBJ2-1	CASKGTSGGVSYNEQFF	TGTGCCAGCAAAGGGACTAGCGGGGGCGTTTCCTACAATGAGCAGTTCTTC
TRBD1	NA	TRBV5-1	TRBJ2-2	CASSLDPGQGAILTGELFF	TGCGCCAGCAGCCTGGACCCGGGACAGGGGGCCATTCTGACCGGGGAGCTGTTTTTT
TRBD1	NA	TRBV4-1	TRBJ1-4	CASSQGGTGGYKNEKLFF	TGCGCCAGCAGCCAAGGAGGAACAGGGGGCTATAAAAATGAAAAACTGTTTTTT
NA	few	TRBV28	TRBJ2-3	CASSLPTTRDTQYF	TGTGCCAGCAGTTTACCTACTACTAGAGATACGCAGTATTTT
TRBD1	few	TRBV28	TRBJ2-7	CASSLGQGNPCEQYF	TGTGCCAGCAGTTTAGGACAGGGGAACCCCTGCGAGCAGTACTTC
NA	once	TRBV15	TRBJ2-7	CATSRGGEQYF	TGTGCCACCAGCAGGGGTGGTGAGCAGTACTTC
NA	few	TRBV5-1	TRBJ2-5	CASSSDSPQETQYF	TGCGCCAGCAGCTCCGACAGCCCTCAAGAGACCCAGTACTTC
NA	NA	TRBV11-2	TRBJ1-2	CASSHPFEGYTF	TGCGCCAGCAGCCATCCTTTCGAGGGCTACACCTTC
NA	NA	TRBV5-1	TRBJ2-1	CASSSWRPGENEQFF	TGCGCCAGCAGCTCCTGGCGTCCAGGGGAAAATGAGCAGTTCTTC
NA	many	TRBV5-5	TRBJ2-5	CASSVLRGQETQYF	TGTGCCAGCAGCGTTTTGCGGGGCCAAGAGACCCAGTACTTC
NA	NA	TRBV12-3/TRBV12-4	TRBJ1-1	CASSFVGNTKAFF	TGTGCCAGCAGTTTCGTCGGAAACACTAAAGCTTTCTTT
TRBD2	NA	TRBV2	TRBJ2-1	CASSVTLTRLAGGSSYNEQFF	TGTGCCAGCAGTGTCACCCTCACTAGGCTAGCGGGGGGGAGCTCCTACAATGAGCAGTTCTTC
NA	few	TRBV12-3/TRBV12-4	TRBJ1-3	CASSLFPGTGNTIYF	TGTGCCAGCAGTTTATTCCCGGGGACAGGAAACACCATATATTTT
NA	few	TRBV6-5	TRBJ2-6	CASSYGISGANVLTF	TGTGCCAGCAGTTACGGGATTTCCGGGGCCAACGTCCTGACTTTC
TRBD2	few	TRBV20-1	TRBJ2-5	CSGTITTSGVKETQYF	TGCAGTGGCACTATAACGACTAGCGGGGTTAAAGAGACCCAGTACTTC
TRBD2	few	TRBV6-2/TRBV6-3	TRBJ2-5	CASSYWASGPQETQYF	TGTGCCAGCAGTTACTGGGCTAGCGGGCCCCAAGAGACCCAGTACTTC
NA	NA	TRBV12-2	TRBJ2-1	CASRFVALLFSGGYNEQFF	TGTGCAAGTCGCTTTGTGGCGTTGTTGTTCAGCGGGGGTTACAATGAGCAGTTCTTC
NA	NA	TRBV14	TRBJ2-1	CASSQVRNEQFF	TGTGCCAGCAGCCAAGTACGGAATGAGCAGTTCTTC
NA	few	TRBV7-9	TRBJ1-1	CASNSAGTEAFF	TGTGCCAGCAACTCGGCGGGCACTGAAGCTTTCTTT
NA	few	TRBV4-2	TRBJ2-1	CASSQERGSSYNEQFF	TGTGCCAGCAGCCAAGAGAGAGGAAGCTCCTACAATGAGCAGTTCTTC
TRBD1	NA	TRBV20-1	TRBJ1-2	CGAQGAGLWGYTF	TGCGGTGCGCAGGGGGCAGGGCTTTGGGGCTACACCTTC
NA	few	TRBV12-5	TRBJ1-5	CASGLVSTGYEQPQHF	TGTGCTAGTGGTTTGGTGTCCACAGGGTATGAACAGCCCCAGCATTTT
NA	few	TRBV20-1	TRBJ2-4	CSALHSLVAKNIQYF	TGCAGTGCTCTCCACTCACTAGTTGCCAAAAACATTCAGTACTTC
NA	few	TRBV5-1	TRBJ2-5	CASSLAAAQGETQYF	TGCGCCAGCAGCTTGGCCGCGGCCCAAGGAGAGACCCAGTACTTC
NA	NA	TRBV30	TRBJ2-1	CAWSKRAYNEQFF	TGTGCCTGGAGTAAAAGGGCATACAATGAGCAGTTCTTC
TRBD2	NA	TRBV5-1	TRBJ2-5	CASSMGTSGGRETQYF	TGCGCCAGCAGCATGGGGACTAGCGGGGGGAGAGAGACCCAGTACTTC
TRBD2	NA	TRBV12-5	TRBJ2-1	CASGSRGGEQFF	TGTGCTAGTGGTTCCCGGGGGGGTGAACAGTTCTTC
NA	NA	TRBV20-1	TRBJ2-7	CSARDRRPYEQYF	TGCAGTGCTAGAGATCGACGACCGTACGAGCAGTACTTC
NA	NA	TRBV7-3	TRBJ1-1	CASSLLGAQGAFF	TGTGCCAGCAGCTTACTCGGGGCCCAGGGAGCTTTCTTT
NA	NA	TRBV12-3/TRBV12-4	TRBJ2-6	CASTTTSGANVLTF	TGTGCCAGCACCACAACATCTGGGGCCAACGTCCTGACTTTC
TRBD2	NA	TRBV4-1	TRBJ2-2	CASSRLGGNRANTGELFF	TGCGCCAGCAGCCGCCTCGGGGGGAATAGAGCGAACACCGGGGAGCTGTTTTTT
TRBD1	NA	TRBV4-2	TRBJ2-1	CASSLYQGQDSYNEQFF	TGTGCCAGCAGCCTCTACCAGGGACAGGACTCCTACAATGAGCAGTTCTTC
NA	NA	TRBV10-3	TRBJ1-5	CAISDQGGDQPQHF	TGTGCCATCAGTGACCAGGGAGGCGATCAGCCCCAGCATTTT
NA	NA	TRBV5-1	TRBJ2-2	CASSRPVGVGDTGELFF	TGCGCCAGCAGCCGCCCCGTAGGGGTAGGGGACACCGGGGAGCTGTTTTTT
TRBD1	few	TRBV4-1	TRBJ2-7	CASSQSTGGYEQYF	TGCGCCAGCAGCCAATCGACAGGGGGCTACGAGCAGTACTTC
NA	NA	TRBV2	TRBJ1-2	CASSEADYGYTF	TGTGCCAGCAGTGAAGCGGACTATGGCTACACCTTC
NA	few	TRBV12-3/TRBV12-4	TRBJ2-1	CASTLGGPCRF	TGTGCCAGCACACTGGGGGGACCATGTCGCTTC
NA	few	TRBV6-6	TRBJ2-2	CASRQSPGELFF	TGTGCCAGCAGACAGAGTCCCGGGGAGCTGTTTTTT